This T cell receptor (beta chain) was retrieved from a study of T cell responses to AZD1222 COVID-19 vaccine. Findings and limits, study-wide: Once two AZD1222 doses were given, Spike-specific TCR breadth and depth went up.

Trimming removed 1 base from V and 10 bases from J; junction bases left unmatched: 3. The CDR3 extends over 12 amino acids. Germline loops: CDR1 LGHDT, CDR2 YNNKEL (reference sequence). Clones were sequenced by immunoSEQ multiplex PCR, and TCRdb holds only the in-frame ones, with some missing. Of about 120,000 clones in the sample, approximately 86% were seen once. Remarks on this clone: Its antigen remains unknown.

V usage is TRBV3-1 (or the pseudogene TRBV3-2) and J usage is TRBJ1-1; 7 bases are a match to TRBD1. Sequencing was performed on peripheral blood, taken on day 0 of AZD1222 vaccination. The TCR originated in an adult in good health. CDR3 in amino acids: CASSQGTGGAFF. The CDR3 DNA is TGTGCCAGCAGCCAAGGGACAGGAGGAGCTTTCTTT.